This T cell receptor beta chain was sequenced during a study of cytomegalovirus exposure and HLA in healthy donors. Primers for the PCR totalled 60 Vbeta and 13 Jbeta. Assay used: immunoSEQ multiplex PCR; TCRdb lists only in-frame clones, some missing. The repertoire holds roughly 120,000 clones, about 74% seen once, with 4% to 4.5% in the top ten. There are 14 residues in the CDR3. In germline, CDR1 is SGHTA, CDR2 FQGNSA. The V segment lost 2 bases and the J segment 8 bases; nucleotides outside the gene matches: 6. The chain recombines TRBV7-2 with TRBJ2-1; TRBD1 matches at 7 bases. This TCR derives from a woman in her fifties or sixties in good health and CMV-seropositive. Specimen: PBMCs. The CDR3 spells CASSLRIGGDEQFF. For the CDR3, the DNA is TGTGCCAGCAGCTTACGAATAGGGGGCGATGAGCAGTTCTTC.